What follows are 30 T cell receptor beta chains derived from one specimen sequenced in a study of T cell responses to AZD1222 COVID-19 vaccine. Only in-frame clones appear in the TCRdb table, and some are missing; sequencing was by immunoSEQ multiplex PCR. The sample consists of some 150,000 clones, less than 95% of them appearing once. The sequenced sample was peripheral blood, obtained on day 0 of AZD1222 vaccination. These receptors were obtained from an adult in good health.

This chain's CDR3 is CASSISGQGNEQFF. In nucleotides, the CDR3 is TGTGCCAGTAGTATCAGTGGTCAGGGAAATGAGCAGTTCTTC. J is TRBJ2-1 and V is TRBV19; perhaps TRBD1 as D (5 bases). Germline V gene lookup returns CDR1 LNHDA and CDR2 SQIVND (reference sequence). This CDR3 is built from 14 residues. V shed 3 bases and J shed 7 bases, with 13 bases lying between them. Complete variable domain (other parts from reference TRBV19 and TRBJ2-1): DGGITQSPKYLFRKEGQNVTLSCEQNLNHDAMYWYRQDPGQGLRLIYYSQIVNDFQKGDIAEGYSVSREKKESFPLTVTSAQKNPTAFYLCASSISGQGNEQFFGPGTRLTVL.

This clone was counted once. CDR3 bases: TGCAGTGCTAGAGGGGGGGGTGAAGCTTTCTTT. This translates into CSARGGGEAFF. The chain is built from TRBV20-1 and TRBJ1-1, with D possibly being TRBD1 (5 bases). This CDR3 has 11 amino acids. The V and J ends lost 1 base and 7 bases respectively, with 7 bases between them. CDR1 is DFQATT and CDR2 is SNEGSKA in the germline V gene (reference sequence).

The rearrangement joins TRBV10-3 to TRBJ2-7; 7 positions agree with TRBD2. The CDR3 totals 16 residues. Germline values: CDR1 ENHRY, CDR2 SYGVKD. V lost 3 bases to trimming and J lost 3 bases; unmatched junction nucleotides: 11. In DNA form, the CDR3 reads TGTGCCATCAGTGACCCCTGGGAGGGTCCGTTCTACGAGCAGTACTTC. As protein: CAISDPWEGPFYEQYF.

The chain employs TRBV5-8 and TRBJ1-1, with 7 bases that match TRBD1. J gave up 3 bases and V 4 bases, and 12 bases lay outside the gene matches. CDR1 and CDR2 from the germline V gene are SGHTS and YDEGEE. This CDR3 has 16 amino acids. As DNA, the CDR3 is TGTGCCAGCAGCGGCAGACAGGGTGTTCTTGACACTGAAGCTTTCTTT. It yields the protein CASSGRQGVLDTEAFF.

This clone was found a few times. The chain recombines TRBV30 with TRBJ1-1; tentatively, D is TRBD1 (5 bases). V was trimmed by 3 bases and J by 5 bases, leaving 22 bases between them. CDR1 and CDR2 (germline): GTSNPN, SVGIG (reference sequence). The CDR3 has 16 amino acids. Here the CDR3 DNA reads TGTGCCTGGAGCCCAAAATACGGACACGGTTCAACTGAAGCTTTCTTT. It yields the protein CAWSPKYGHGSTEAFF. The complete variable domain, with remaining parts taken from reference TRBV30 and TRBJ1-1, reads SQTIHQWPATLVQPVGSPLSLECTVEGTSNPNLYWYRQAAGRGLQLLFYSVGIGQISSEVPQNLSASRPQDRQFILSSKKLLLSDSGFYLCAWSPKYGHGSTEAFFGQGTRLTVV.

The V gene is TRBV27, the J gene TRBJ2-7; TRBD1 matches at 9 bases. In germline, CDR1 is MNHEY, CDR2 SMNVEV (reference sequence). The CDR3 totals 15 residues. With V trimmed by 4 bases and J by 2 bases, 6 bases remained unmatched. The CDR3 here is CASSSFRDRAYEQYF. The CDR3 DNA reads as TGTGCCAGCAGTTCGTTTCGGGACAGGGCCTACGAGCAGTACTTC.

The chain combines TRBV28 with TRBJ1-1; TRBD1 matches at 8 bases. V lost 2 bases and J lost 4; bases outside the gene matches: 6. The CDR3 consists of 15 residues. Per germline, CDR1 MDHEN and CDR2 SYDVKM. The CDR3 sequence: CASSLIRTGPTEAFF. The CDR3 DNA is TGTGCCAGCAGTTTAATCAGGACAGGGCCCACTGAAGCTTTCTTT.

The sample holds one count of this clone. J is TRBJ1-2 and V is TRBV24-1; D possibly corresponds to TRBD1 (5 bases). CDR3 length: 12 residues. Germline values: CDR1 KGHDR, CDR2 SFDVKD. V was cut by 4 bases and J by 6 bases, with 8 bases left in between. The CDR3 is CATSDLRDGYTF. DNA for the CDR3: TGTGCCACCAGTGACCTCAGGGATGGCTACACCTTC.

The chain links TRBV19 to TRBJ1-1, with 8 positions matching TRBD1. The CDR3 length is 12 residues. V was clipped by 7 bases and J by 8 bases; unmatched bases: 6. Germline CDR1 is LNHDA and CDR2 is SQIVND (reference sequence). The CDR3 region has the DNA TGTGCCAGTAACACGGCAGGGGGCGAAGCTTTCTTT. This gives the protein CASNTAGGEAFF. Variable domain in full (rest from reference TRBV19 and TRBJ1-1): DGGITQSPKYLFRKEGQNVTLSCEQNLNHDAMYWYRQDPGQGLRLIYYSQIVNDFQKGDIAEGYSVSREKKESFPLTVTSAQKNPTAFYLCASNTAGGEAFFGQGTRLTVV.

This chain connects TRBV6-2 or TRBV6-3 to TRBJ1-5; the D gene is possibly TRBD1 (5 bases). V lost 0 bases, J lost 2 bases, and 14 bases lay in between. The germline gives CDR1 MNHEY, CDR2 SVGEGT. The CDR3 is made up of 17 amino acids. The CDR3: CASSYSIGRVGNQPQHF. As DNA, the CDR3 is TGTGCCAGCAGTTACTCGATTGGCAGGGTAGGCAATCAGCCCCAGCATTTT.

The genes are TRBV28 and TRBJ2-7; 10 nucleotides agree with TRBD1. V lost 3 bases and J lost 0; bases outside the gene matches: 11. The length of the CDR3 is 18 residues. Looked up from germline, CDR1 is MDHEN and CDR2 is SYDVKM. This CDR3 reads CASSFLGLGTGVSYEQYF. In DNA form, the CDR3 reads TGTGCCAGCAGTTTTTTAGGTCTCGGGACAGGGGTCTCCTACGAGCAGTACTTC. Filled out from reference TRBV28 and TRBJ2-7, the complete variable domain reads DVKVTQSSRYLVKRTGEKVFLECVQDMDHENMFWYRQDPGLGLRLIYFSYDVKMKEKGDIPEGYSVSREKKERFSLILESASTNQTSMYLCASSFLGLGTGVSYEQYFGPGTRLTVT.

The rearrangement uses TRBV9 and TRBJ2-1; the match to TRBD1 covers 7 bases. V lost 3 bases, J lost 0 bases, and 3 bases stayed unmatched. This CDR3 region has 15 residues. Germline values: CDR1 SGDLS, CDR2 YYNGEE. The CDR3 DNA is TGTGCCAGCAGCGACAGGGGCACCTCCTACAATGAGCAGTTCTTC. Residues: CASSDRGTSYNEQFF.

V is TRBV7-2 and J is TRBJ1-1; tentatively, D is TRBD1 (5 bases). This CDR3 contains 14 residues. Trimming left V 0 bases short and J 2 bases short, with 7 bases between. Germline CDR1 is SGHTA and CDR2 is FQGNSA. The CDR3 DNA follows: TGTGCCAGCAGCTTAGCGCGGGACAACACTGAAGCTTTCTTT. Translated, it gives CASSLARDNTEAFF.

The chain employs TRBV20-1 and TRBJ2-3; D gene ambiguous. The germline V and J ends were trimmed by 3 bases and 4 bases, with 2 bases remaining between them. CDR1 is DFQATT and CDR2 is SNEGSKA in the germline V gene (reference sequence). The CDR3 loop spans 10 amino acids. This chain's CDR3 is CSASPDTQYF. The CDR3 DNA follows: TGCAGTGCTAGTCCAGATACGCAGTATTTT.

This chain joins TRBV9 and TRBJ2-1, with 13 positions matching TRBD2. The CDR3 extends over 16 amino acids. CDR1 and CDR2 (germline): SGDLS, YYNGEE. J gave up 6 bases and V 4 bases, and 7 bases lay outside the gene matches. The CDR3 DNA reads TGTGCCAGCAGCCCAGCCCGACTAGCGGGAGGCAATGAGCAGTTCTTC. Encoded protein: CASSPARLAGGNEQFF.

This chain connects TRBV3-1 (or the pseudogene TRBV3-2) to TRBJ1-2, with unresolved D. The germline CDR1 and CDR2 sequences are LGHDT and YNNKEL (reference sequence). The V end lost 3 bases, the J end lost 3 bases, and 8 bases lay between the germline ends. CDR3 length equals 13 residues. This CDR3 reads CASSQGSYYGYTF. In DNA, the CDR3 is TGTGCCAGCAGCCAGGGGAGTTACTATGGCTACACCTTC.

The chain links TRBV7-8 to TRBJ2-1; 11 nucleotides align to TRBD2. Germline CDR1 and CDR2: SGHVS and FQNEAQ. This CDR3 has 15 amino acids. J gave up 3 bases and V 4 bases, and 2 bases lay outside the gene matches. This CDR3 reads CASSSGLADYNEQFF. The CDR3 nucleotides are TGTGCCAGCAGCTCGGGACTAGCGGACTACAATGAGCAGTTCTTC.

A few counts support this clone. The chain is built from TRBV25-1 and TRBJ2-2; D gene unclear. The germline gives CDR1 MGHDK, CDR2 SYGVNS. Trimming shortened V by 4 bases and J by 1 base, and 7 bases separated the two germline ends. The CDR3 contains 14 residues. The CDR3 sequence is CASSVGENTGELFF. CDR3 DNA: TGTGCCAGCAGTGTCGGCGAGAACACCGGGGAGCTGTTTTTT.

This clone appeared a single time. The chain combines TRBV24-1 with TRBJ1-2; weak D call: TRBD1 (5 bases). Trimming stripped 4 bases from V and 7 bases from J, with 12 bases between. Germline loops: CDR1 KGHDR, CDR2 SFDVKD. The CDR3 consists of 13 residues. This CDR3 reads CATSDAWDGGYTF. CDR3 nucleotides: TGTGCCACCAGTGACGCTTGGGACGGTGGCTACACCTTC.

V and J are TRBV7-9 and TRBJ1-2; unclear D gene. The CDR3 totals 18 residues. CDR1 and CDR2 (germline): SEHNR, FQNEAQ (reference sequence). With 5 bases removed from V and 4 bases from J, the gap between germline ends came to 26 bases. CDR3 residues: CASSTSWTEKPLSYGYTF. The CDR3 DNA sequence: TGTGCCAGCAGCACATCATGGACCGAGAAACCCCTATCCTATGGCTACACCTTC.

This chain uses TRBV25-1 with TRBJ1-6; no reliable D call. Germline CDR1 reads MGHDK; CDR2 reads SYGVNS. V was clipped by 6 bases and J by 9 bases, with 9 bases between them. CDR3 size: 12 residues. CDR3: CASSAGRSPLHF. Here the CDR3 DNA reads TGTGCCAGCAGCGCCGGACGTTCACCCCTCCACTTT.

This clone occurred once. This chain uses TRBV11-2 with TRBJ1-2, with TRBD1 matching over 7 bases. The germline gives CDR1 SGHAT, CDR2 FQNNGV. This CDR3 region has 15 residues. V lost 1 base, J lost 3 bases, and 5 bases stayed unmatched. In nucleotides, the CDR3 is TGTGCCAGCAGCTTAGGAAGCAGGGGGGACTATGGCTACACCTTC. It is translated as CASSLGSRGDYGYTF.

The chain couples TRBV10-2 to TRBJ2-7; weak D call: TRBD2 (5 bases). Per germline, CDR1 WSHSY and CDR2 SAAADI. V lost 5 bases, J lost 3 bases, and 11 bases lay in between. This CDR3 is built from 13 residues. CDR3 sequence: CASSSGSVYEQYF. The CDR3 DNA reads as TGCGCCAGCAGTTCGGGATCCGTCTACGAGCAGTACTTC.

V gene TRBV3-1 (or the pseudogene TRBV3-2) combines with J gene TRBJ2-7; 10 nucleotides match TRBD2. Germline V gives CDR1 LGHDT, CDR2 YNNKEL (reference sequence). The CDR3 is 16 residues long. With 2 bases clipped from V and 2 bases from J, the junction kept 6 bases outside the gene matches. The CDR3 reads CASSQSSGRGAYEQYF. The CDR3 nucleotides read TGTGCCAGCAGCCAATCAAGCGGGAGGGGGGCCTACGAGCAGTACTTC.

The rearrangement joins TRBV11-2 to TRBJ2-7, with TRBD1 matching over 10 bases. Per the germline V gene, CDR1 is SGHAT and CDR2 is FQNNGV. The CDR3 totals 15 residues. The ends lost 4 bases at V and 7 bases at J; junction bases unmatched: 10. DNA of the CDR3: TGTGCCAGCAGCTCCAAGACAGGGGGCACGAGGGAGCAGTACTTC. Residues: CASSSKTGGTREQYF.

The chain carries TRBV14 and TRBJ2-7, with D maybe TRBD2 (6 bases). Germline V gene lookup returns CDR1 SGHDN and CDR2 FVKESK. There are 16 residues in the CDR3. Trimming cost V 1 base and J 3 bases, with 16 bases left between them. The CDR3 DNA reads TGTGCCAGCAGCCAAGGTGGGGTCGGGAGAGGCTACGAGCAGTACTTC. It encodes CASSQGGVGRGYEQYF.

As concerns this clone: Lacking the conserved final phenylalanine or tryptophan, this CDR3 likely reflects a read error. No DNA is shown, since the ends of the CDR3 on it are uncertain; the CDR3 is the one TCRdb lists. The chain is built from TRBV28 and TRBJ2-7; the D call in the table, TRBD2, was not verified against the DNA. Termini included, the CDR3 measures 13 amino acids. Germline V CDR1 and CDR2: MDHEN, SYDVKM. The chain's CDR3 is CASRGGTSGRAFL.

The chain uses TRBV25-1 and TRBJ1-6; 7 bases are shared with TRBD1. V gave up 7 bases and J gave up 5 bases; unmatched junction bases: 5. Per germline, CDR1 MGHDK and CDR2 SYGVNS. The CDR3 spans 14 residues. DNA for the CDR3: TGTGCCAGCAAAACGGACAGGAATAATTCACCCCTCCACTTT. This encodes CASKTDRNNSPLHF. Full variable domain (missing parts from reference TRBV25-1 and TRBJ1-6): EADIYQTPRYLVIGTGKKITLECSQTMGHDKMYWYQQDPGMELHLIHYSYGVNSTEKGDLSSESTVSRIRTEHFPLTLESARPSHTSQYLCASKTDRNNSPLHFGNGTRLTVT.

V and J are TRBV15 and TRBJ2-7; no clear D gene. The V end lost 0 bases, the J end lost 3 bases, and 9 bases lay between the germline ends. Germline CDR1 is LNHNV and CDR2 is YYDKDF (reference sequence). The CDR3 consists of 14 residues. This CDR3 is CATSREPKNYEQYF. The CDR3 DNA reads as TGTGCCACCAGCAGAGAACCAAAGAACTACGAGCAGTACTTC.

The DNA of the CDR3 is TGTGCCATCAGGACTAGCGCGGTGACAACAGATACGCAGTATTTT. Encoded protein: CAIRTSAVTTDTQYF. The chain carries TRBV10-3 and TRBJ2-3; 8 nucleotides line up with TRBD2. Germline values: CDR1 ENHRY, CDR2 SYGVKD. This CDR3 spans 15 amino acids. The trim removed 6 bases at V and 3 bases at J, leaving 8 bases unmatched.